Below, 24 T cell receptor beta chains from the same sample are listed, as sequenced in a study of beta chain features in type 1 diabetes (dated by TCRdb to between 2018 and 2020). The method was the immunoSEQ multiplex PCR assay. All of the isolated RNA was reverse transcribed with the High Capacity cDNA Reverse Transcription Kit, so expressed TCRB transcripts were sequenced. This is the immuneACCESS table as TCRdb keeps it, with only in-frame sequences that have V and J called. A part of the clones is gone; compared with another copy, unresolved V genes explain less than half, and the rest is unexplained. The sample table holds around 430,000 clones, of which approximately 30% were seen once. Almost 0.065% of the sample belongs to the ten largest clones. The sample was naive CD4+ T cells from blood. The cell subset or site label on this specimen signifies: true naive CD4+ T cells. The receptors shown here come from a man in his late teens or twenties in good health.

This chain joins TRBV30 and TRBJ2-5; D gene uncertain. Germline lookup yields CDR1 GTSNPN and CDR2 SVGIG (reference sequence). The CDR3 has 11 residues. Trimming pared 1 base from V and 5 bases from J, leaving 5 bases between. The CDR3 is CAWSAAETQYF. The CDR3 DNA reads as TGTGCCTGGAGTGCCGCGGAGACCCAGTACTTC. Drawing the rest from reference TRBV30 and TRBJ2-5, the complete variable domain is SQTIHQWPATLVQPVGSPLSLECTVEGTSNPNLYWYRQAAGRGLQLLFYSVGIGQISSEVPQNLSASRPQDRQFILSSKKLLLSDSGFYLCAWSAAETQYFGPGTRLLVL.

In its sample, this clone was seen a few times. The V and J genes are TRBV4-2 and TRBJ2-1; TRBD2 matches 7 bases. Germline values: CDR1 LGHNA, CDR2 YNFKEQ. The CDR3 has 17 residues. With 3 bases clipped from V and 2 bases from J, the junction kept 10 bases outside the gene matches. The CDR3 sequence is CASSHPPGGRPYNEQFF. In nucleotides, the CDR3 is TGTGCCAGCAGCCACCCGCCGGGCGGGAGACCCTACAATGAGCAGTTCTTC.

The chain joins TRBV10-3 to TRBJ2-1; 10 bases line up with TRBD2. Germline CDR1 reads ENHRY; CDR2 reads SYGVKD. This CDR3 region has 15 residues. Trimming at V came to 5 bases and at J to 8 bases, leaving 9 bases not matched to a gene. Written as DNA, the CDR3 is TGTGCCATCAGTAGATCTAGCGGGAGCCCATATGAGCAGTTCTTC. Protein: CAISRSSGSPYEQFF.

This rearrangement joins TRBV11-2 to TRBJ2-1; D not resolved. This CDR3 region has 13 residues. CDR1 and CDR2 from the germline V gene are SGHAT and FQNNGV. V lost 5 bases and J lost 9, with 14 bases in between. This CDR3 is CASSIRTTGEQFF. The CDR3 nucleotides are TGTGCCAGCAGCATCAGGACGACGGGTGAGCAGTTCTTC. The full variable domain, with the rest looked up from reference TRBV11-2 and TRBJ2-1, is EAGVAQSPRYKIIEKRQSVAFWCNPISGHATLYWYQQILGQGPKLLIQFQNNGVVDDSQLPKDRFSAERLKGVDSTLKIQPAKLEDSAVYLCASSIRTTGEQFFGPGTRLTVL.

This clone occurred a few times. The chain is built from TRBV29-1 and TRBJ2-5, with D possibly TRBD2 on 6 matching bases. The CDR3 is made up of 13 amino acids. The germline V gene encodes CDR1 SQVTM and CDR2 ANQGSEA. Trimming removed 0 bases from V and 4 bases from J, with 9 bases in between. As DNA, the CDR3 is TGCAGCGTTGAAGATCAAGCGGGAGAGACCCAGTACTTC. Protein: CSVEDQAGETQYF.

This clone was seen more than once but under ten times. The same CDR3 arises from other DNA sequences in this sample as well. The V and J genes are TRBV30 and TRBJ2-7; the D is unclear. CDR3 length: 12 amino acids. Looked up from germline, CDR1 is GTSNPN and CDR2 is SVGIG (reference sequence). V lost 3 bases, J lost 1 base, and 7 bases lay in between. The chain's CDR3 is CAWRRVSYEQYF. The DNA of the CDR3 is TGTGCCTGGAGAAGGGTATCCTACGAGCAGTACTTC.

J is TRBJ2-3 and V is TRBV7-2; 10 bases fit TRBD2. Germline CDR1 reads SGHTA; CDR2 reads FQGNSA. Losses at the gene ends were 5 bases for V and 3 bases for J; bases not matched to a gene: 14. This CDR3 contains 18 residues. This CDR3 reads CASSVPLLAGVGTDTQYF. For the CDR3, the DNA is TGTGCCAGCAGCGTGCCGCTTCTAGCGGGAGTCGGGACAGATACGCAGTATTTT.

This clone was picked up a small number of times. This chain joins TRBV29-1 and TRBJ2-3, with D tentatively TRBD2 (7 bases). The CDR3 runs 14 residues. Looked up from germline, CDR1 is SQVTM and CDR2 is ANQGSEA. V lost 0 bases, J lost 6 bases, and 13 bases lay in between. CDR3 in DNA: TGCAGCGTTGAAGACGGCAGGGGAGGGGATACGCAGTATTTT. Protein: CSVEDGRGGDTQYF.

The V call is TRBV10-3, the J call TRBJ1-2; D may be TRBD1 (6 bases). Germline CDR1 reads ENHRY; CDR2 reads SYGVKD. CDR3 length: 14 amino acids. Trimming shortened V by 3 bases and J by 3 bases, and 11 bases separated the two germline ends. This CDR3 reads CAISDSQGDYGYTF. CDR3 DNA sequence: TGTGCCATCAGTGACTCACAGGGTGACTATGGCTACACCTTC.

This clone was counted a few times. This chain connects TRBV6-1 to TRBJ2-7; weak D call: TRBD2 (5 bases). Trimming cost V 5 bases and J 4 bases, with 12 bases left between them. The CDR3 is 13 amino acids. Germline V lookup: CDR1 MNHNS, CDR2 SASEGT. CDR3 sequence reads: CASSIQLEYEQYF. CDR3 nucleotides: TGTGCCAGCAGTATACAACTAGAATACGAGCAGTACTTC.

This clone has only a few counts. The chain combines TRBV6-1 with TRBJ1-5; 7 nucleotides align to TRBD1. V lost 6 bases to trimming and J lost 7 bases; unmatched junction nucleotides: 9. The CDR3 spans 14 residues. The germline V gene encodes CDR1 MNHNS and CDR2 SASEGT. The CDR3 sequence: CASSDNRGGQPQHF. CDR3 coding DNA: TGTGCCAGCAGCGATAACAGGGGTGGGCAGCCCCAGCATTTT.

The chain recombines TRBV5-1 with TRBJ2-2; 8 bases match TRBD1. Per the germline V gene, CDR1 is SGHRS and CDR2 is YFSETQ. This CDR3 comprises 14 residues. The V gene end was trimmed by 0 bases and the J gene end by 6 bases; junction bases not matched to a gene: 1. CDR3 coding DNA: TGCGCCAGCAGCTTGGGACAGGGGCCCGGGGAGCTGTTTTTT. Its translation is CASSLGQGPGELFF.

This clone was seen a handful of times. The CDR3 coding sequence is TGTGCCAGCAGCTCCCCGACGGGACAACTGAACACTGAAGCTTTCTTT. This encodes CASSSPTGQLNTEAFF. The chain couples TRBV5-6 to TRBJ1-1; a possible D gene is TRBD1 (6 bases). V was trimmed by 3 bases and J by 0 bases, leaving 15 bases between them. Germline loops: CDR1 SGHDT, CDR2 YYEEEE. CDR3 length: 16 residues. Using reference TRBV5-6 and TRBJ1-1 for the parts outside the CDR3, the full variable domain is DAGVTQSPTHLIKTRGQQVTLRCSPKSGHDTVSWYQQALGQGPQFIFQYYEEEERQRGNFPDRFSGHQFPNYSSELNVNALLLGDSALYLCASSSPTGQLNTEAFFGQGTRLTVV.

J is TRBJ1-5 and V is TRBV30; possibly TRBD1 for D (5 bases). The CDR3 length is 15 residues. CDR1 and CDR2 from the germline V gene are GTSNPN and SVGIG (reference sequence). With 3 bases removed from V and 7 bases from J, the gap between germline ends came to 19 bases. In DNA form, the CDR3 reads TGTGCCTGGAGCGGTACTAGGGGAAGAGGGCAGCCCCAGCATTTT. This codes for CAWSGTRGRGQPQHF.

This clone was observed once. The chain is built from TRBV28 and TRBJ2-5, with 9 bases identical to TRBD1. This CDR3 comprises 16 residues. The junction had 12 bases not matched to a gene; V was cut back by 6 bases and J by 4 bases. Germline V lookup: CDR1 MDHEN, CDR2 SYDVKM. CDR3 region: CASSPHRGRQGETQYF. In DNA, the CDR3 is TGTGCCAGCAGCCCGCACAGGGGGCGCCAGGGAGAGACCCAGTACTTC.

This clone was observed a handful of times. The rearrangement joins TRBV27 to TRBJ2-3; D is undetermined. Germline V gene sequence: CDR1 MNHEY, CDR2 SMNVEV (reference sequence). V dropped 0 bases and J dropped 6 bases, with 7 bases sitting between them. This CDR3 comprises 13 residues. The CDR3 spells CASSLSIGDTQYF. CDR3 DNA: TGTGCCAGCAGTTTATCGATTGGGGATACGCAGTATTTT.

The chain joins TRBV15 to TRBJ2-1; D ambiguous. The V end was cut by 2 bases, the J end by 9 bases, with 17 bases between. Germline V gene data show CDR1 as LNHNV and CDR2 as YYDKDF (reference sequence). CDR3 length equals 15 residues. The CDR3 protein is CATSRRVTGPSEQFF. CDR3 bases: TGTGCCACCAGCAGAAGAGTGACCGGACCCAGTGAGCAGTTCTTC. The variable domain in full, completed from reference TRBV15 and TRBJ2-1, reads DAMVIQNPRYQVTQFGKPVTLSCSQTLNHNVMYWYQQKSSQAPKLLFHYYDKDFNNEADTPDNFQSRRPNTSFCFLDIRSPGLGDTAMYLCATSRRVTGPSEQFFGPGTRLTVL.

The chain links TRBV9 to TRBJ2-1; perhaps TRBD2 as D (6 bases). This CDR3 has 15 residues. Germline V gene sequence: CDR1 SGDLS, CDR2 YYNGEE. V was clipped by 0 bases and J by 4 bases, with 11 bases between them. This CDR3 is CASSVGIAEYNEQFF. CDR3 nucleotides: TGTGCCAGCAGCGTAGGAATAGCGGAGTACAATGAGCAGTTCTTC.

J is TRBJ2-2 and V is TRBV18, with unresolved D. The CDR3 has 12 amino acids. Trimming pared 3 bases from V and 7 bases from J, leaving 6 bases between. Germline V gene sequence: CDR1 KGHSH, CDR2 LQKENI. The CDR3 DNA reads as TGTGCCAGCTCACCGAGAGGCGGGGAGCTGTTTTTT. Translating it yields CASSPRGGELFF.

The V and J genes are TRBV4-1 and TRBJ2-1, with 14 bases fitting TRBD2. Looked up from germline, CDR1 is MGHRA and CDR2 is YSYEKL. Trimming took 1 base from V and 7 from J; bases not matched to a gene: 12. This CDR3 is built from 19 residues. The DNA of the CDR3 is TGCGCCAGCAGCCAAGGAACAGGCGGGACTAGCGGGAGTTCAAATGAGCAGTTCTTC. It yields the protein CASSQGTGGTSGSSNEQFF.

The chain has TRBV4-2 and TRBJ2-7; D remains unclear. Trimming left V 2 bases short and J 6 bases short, with 17 bases between. CDR1 and CDR2 (germline): LGHNA, YNFKEQ. CDR3 length equals 15 residues. In DNA form, the CDR3 reads TGTGCCAGCAGCCAACACGTAGCTGCAATGGGCGAGCAGTACTTC. Encoded protein: CASSQHVAAMGEQYF.

The CDR3 nucleotides read TGTGCCAGCAGTGAAGGGGGCAGGGGTCCCTACGAGCAGTACTTC. Encoded protein: CASSEGGRGPYEQYF. This chain joins TRBV2 and TRBJ2-7; maybe TRBD1 (6 bases). The CDR3 length is 15 residues. The V end was cut by 1 base, the J end by 2 bases, with 12 bases between. CDR1 is SNHLY and CDR2 is FYNNEI in the germline V gene.

This clone was seen once. This chain joins TRBV27 and TRBJ2-7, with a possible D match to TRBD2 (5 bases). CDR1 is MNHEY and CDR2 is SMNVEV in the germline V gene (reference sequence). V was clipped by 5 bases and J by 1 base, with 12 bases between them. CDR3 size: 14 residues. The CDR3 DNA is TGTGCCAGCAGTCACGGACTCCAATCCTACGAGCAGTACTTC. Residues: CASSHGLQSYEQYF.

This clone was seen only a few times. The chain has TRBV28 and TRBJ1-5; D unclear. This CDR3 is 10 amino acids long. Germline CDR1 and CDR2: MDHEN and SYDVKM. The V end lost 11 bases, the J end lost 6 bases, and 8 bases lay between the germline ends. Here the CDR3 DNA reads TGTGCCGTTCGGCGTCAGCCCCAGCATTTT. Residues: CAVRRQPQHF.